Listed here is a single T cell receptor (beta chain). Its antigen is not yet known. Base quality data are lacking; no much larger clone is found one base away. These data originate in a study of blood T cell repertoires in COVID-19 (dated by TCRdb to 2018 to 2021). Broadly, across the study: Collaborator samples came from the United States, Italy and Spain and covered acute and convalescent phases of COVID-19. The prospective study material was composed of cDNA or gDNA derived from T cells, B-cell-depleted T cells, or PBMCs. Deeply sampled blood TCRbeta repertoires from subjects exposed to, actively infected with, or recovered from COVID-19 were included in the dataset. The repertoires were made available in a free public database intended to serve as a resource for research on the immune response to SARS-CoV-2. The samples were drawn from the first 160 participants of the ongoing ImmuneRACE study and from 950 to 1,500 subjects provided by 6 global collaborators. The sample metadata nearly always contained a de-identified subject ID, COVID-19 status, age in years and sex. Where available, HLA class I and class II types were taken from metadata supplied by the sample provider and were not determined by assay-based typing. Study-wide findings and limitations: How much clinical and demographic metadata was included differed by source and by participant, and the metadata was provided uncurated.

The immunoSEQ Assay, a bias-controlled multiplex PCR, was used to amplify TCRbeta CDR3 regions from genomic DNA. The study's own analysis went as follows. Nucleated cell counts per sample were estimated from amplification of reference gene primers within the assay. To quantify the absolute abundance of each unique TCRbeta CDR3 rearrangement, sequence reads were collapsed and filtered. For each sample, productive Simpson clonality was calculated by taking the square root of Simpson's diversity index across productive rearrangements. This immuneACCESS table, as held by TCRdb, lists in-frame sequences with V and J called but not all clones. Of the missing ones, under half trace to an unresolved V gene in checked studies; the others have no known cause. V, J and clone size derive from that table, while D and trimming were established from the DNA sequence. The sample table records approximately 340,000 clones; about four fifths of these occur just once. The top ten hold 2.5% to 3% of the sample.

The collaborating institutions used their own protocols to collect whole blood in K2EDTA tubes. For TCRbeta analysis, collaborators shipped samples in one of three forms: frozen whole blood, isolated PBMCs, or DNA extracted from either of those sample types. The germline V gene encodes CDR1 LGHDT and CDR2 YNNKEL (reference sequence). Taken from cysteine to phenylalanine, the CDR3 has 16 residues. The CDR3 DNA has 48 bases and is translated from base 1. V is pared back by 0 bases and J by 7 bases, with 18 bases lying between the germline termini. Input material: peripheral blood. This receptor was taken from a man younger than 45 with active or convalescent COVID-19. Recombination connected TRBV3-1 (or the pseudogene TRBV3-2) to TRBJ1-2; D gene: possibly TRBD1, on 6 matching bases. This receptor carries the CDR3 CASSQDLVGGVTGYTF. The bases are TGTGCCAGCAGCCAAGATCTTGTAGGGGGAGTGACTGGCTACACCTTC.